These 20 T cell receptor beta chains share one sample of origin, sequenced in a study of a mutant IDH1 vaccine in newly diagnosed glioma. Their target antigens are unknown. Here immunoSEQ multiplex PCR was the method, and the copy in TCRdb shows in-frame clones only, minus some. The sample holds tens of thousands of clones, around 84% seen once. As to time point: week 35, safety follow-up. Every single dose of the vaccine, 300 ug of mutant IDH1 20-mer peptide, came with topical imiquimod. This sample comprised PBMCs, obtained from a glioma patient whose treatment included an IDH1 peptide vaccine. These receptors all stem from a man between 25 and 39 years old with glioma.

The chain joins TRBV4-1 to TRBJ2-7; TRBD2 aligns across 10 bases. The ends lost 6 bases at V and 7 bases at J; junction bases unmatched: 15. CDR3 size: 16 residues. The germline gives CDR1 MGHRA, CDR2 YSYEKL. CDR3 amino acids: CASRPKTSGELREQYF. The CDR3 DNA reads as TGCGCCAGCAGACCAAAAACTAGCGGGGAGCTACGGGAGCAGTACTTC.

CDR3 residues: CAISQQGGNEKLFF. CDR3 sequence (DNA): TGTGCCATCAGCCAACAGGGTGGTAATGAAAAACTGTTTTTT. The J gene is TRBJ1-4, the V gene TRBV10-3; a possible D gene is TRBD1 (6 bases). Trimming pared 6 bases from V and 4 bases from J, leaving 12 bases between. The CDR3 consists of 14 residues. Germline V gene lookup returns CDR1 ENHRY and CDR2 SYGVKD.

This clone was detected once. The chain recombines TRBV19 with TRBJ2-7, with 11 positions matching TRBD2. Unmatched junction bases numbered 2, after V lost 4 bases and J lost 6 bases. This CDR3 region has 13 residues. Per the germline V gene, CDR1 is LNHDA and CDR2 is SQIVND (reference sequence). The DNA for the CDR3 is TGTGCCAGTAGTAGACTAGCGGGAATCGAGCAGTACTTC. Translated: CASSRLAGIEQYF.

J is TRBJ2-7 and V is TRBV4-1; 10 nucleotides agree with TRBD2. In germline, CDR1 is MGHRA, CDR2 YSYEKL. Losses at the gene ends were 0 bases for V and 4 bases for J; bases not matched to a gene: 15. The CDR3 consists of 19 residues. This CDR3 is CASSQEGGSGRAAGYEQYF. DNA of the CDR3: TGCGCCAGCAGCCAAGAAGGGGGAAGCGGGAGGGCCGCCGGGTACGAGCAGTACTTC.

The J gene is TRBJ2-7, the V gene TRBV7-9; 7 nucleotides align to TRBD1. J gave up 4 bases and V 1 base, and 10 bases lay outside the gene matches. The germline gives CDR1 SEHNR, CDR2 FQNEAQ (reference sequence). There are 16 residues in the CDR3. The chain's CDR3 is CASSLGRTGRSYEQYF. The CDR3 DNA sequence: TGTGCCAGCAGCTTAGGGAGGACAGGCAGATCTTACGAGCAGTACTTC.

This clone was seen only a few times. The chain links TRBV11-1 to TRBJ2-3; 8 nucleotides agree with TRBD2. The ends lost 5 bases at V and 2 bases at J; junction bases unmatched: 3. In germline, CDR1 is SGHAT, CDR2 FQDESV (reference sequence). CDR3 size: 14 residues. CDR3 in amino acids: CASSLSGNTDTQYF. The CDR3 DNA reads as TGTGCCAGCAGCCTTAGCGGGAACACAGATACGCAGTATTTT.

The V gene is TRBV5-1, the J gene TRBJ1-1; D remains ambiguous. V lost 6 bases to trimming and J lost 0 bases, with 24 bases between them. The germline V gene has CDR1 SGHRS and CDR2 YFSETQ. This CDR3 spans 18 amino acids. CDR3 sequence: CASNLLPTKADLNTEAFF. In nucleotides, the CDR3 is TGCGCCAGCAACCTCCTTCCGACGAAAGCAGACCTGAACACTGAAGCTTTCTTT.

A few counts support this clone. The chain links TRBV19 to TRBJ1-5, with D unclear. Germline V gene sequence: CDR1 LNHDA, CDR2 SQIVND (reference sequence). Trimming cost V 3 bases and J 5 bases, with 5 bases left between them. This CDR3 is 12 amino acids long. The DNA of the CDR3 is TGTGCCAGTAGTATCGGGTATCAGCCCCAGCATTTT. Residues: CASSIGYQPQHF.

The chain has TRBV18 and TRBJ1-4; D uncertain. This CDR3 is built from 14 residues. Trimming cost V 1 base and J 6 bases, with 9 bases left between them. Per the germline V gene, CDR1 is KGHSH and CDR2 is LQKENI. CDR3 sequence (DNA): TGTGCCAGCTCACCACAGGAGGAGGATGAAAAACTGTTTTTT. Translation: CASSPQEEDEKLFF.

The V gene is TRBV6-1, the J gene TRBJ2-2; 9 nucleotides agree with TRBD1. CDR1 and CDR2 (germline): MNHNS, SASEGT. The CDR3 contains 18 residues. V lost 6 bases, J lost 3 bases, and 14 bases stayed unmatched. CDR3: CASREIPGQGEYTGELFF. In nucleotides, the CDR3 is TGTGCCAGCAGAGAAATACCGGGACAGGGAGAATACACCGGGGAGCTGTTTTTT.

The V gene is TRBV11-2, the J gene TRBJ1-1; D is unclear. V lost 3 bases, J lost 9 bases, and 14 bases lay in between. From germline, CDR1 is SGHAT and CDR2 FQNNGV. This CDR3 region has 13 residues. In DNA, the CDR3 is TGTGCCAGCAGCTTTGGTTCACGTATAAAAGCTTTCTTT. It is translated as CASSFGSRIKAFF.

V is TRBV6-4 and J is TRBJ1-1, with D perhaps matching TRBD1 (5 bases). Germline V gene data show CDR1 as MRHNA and CDR2 as SNTAGT. The CDR3 totals 13 residues. V lost 3 bases, J lost 4 bases, and 9 bases lay in between. CDR3 region: CASSDVGRTEAFF. The CDR3 bases are TGTGCCAGCAGTGATGTGGGACGCACTGAAGCTTTCTTT.

This clone was seen just once. The V and J genes are TRBV7-3 and TRBJ1-2; D is undetermined. Germline V gene lookup returns CDR1 SGHTA and CDR2 FQGTGA. This CDR3 contains 14 residues. Trimming cost V 1 base and J 2 bases, with 8 bases left between them. This CDR3 is CASSLKGANYGYTF. The DNA of the CDR3 is TGTGCCAGCAGCTTAAAAGGTGCCAACTATGGCTACACCTTC.

The chain uses TRBV18 and TRBJ1-2; 8 bases line up with TRBD1. V lost 2 bases to trimming and J lost 4 bases; unmatched junction nucleotides: 3. Per the germline V gene, CDR1 is KGHSH and CDR2 is LQKENI. The CDR3 sequence is 14 residues long. The CDR3 DNA is TGTGCCAGCTCACCAACGGGACAGGCCTATGGCTACACCTTC. The encoded protein is CASSPTGQAYGYTF.

The CDR3 sequence is CASSADRGLDQPQHF. The CDR3 nucleotides read TGTGCCAGCTCAGCTGACAGGGGGCTTGATCAGCCCCAGCATTTT. This chain uses TRBV18 with TRBJ1-5; TRBD1 matches at 10 bases. The CDR3 is 15 amino acids. V gave up 5 bases and J gave up 5 bases; unmatched junction bases: 6. Germline V CDR1 and CDR2: KGHSH, LQKENI.

The chain uses TRBV27 and TRBJ1-5, with a weak D call TRBD1 (5 bases). This CDR3 region has 15 residues. The germline gives CDR1 MNHEY, CDR2 SMNVEV (reference sequence). The germline V and J ends were trimmed by 5 bases and 2 bases, with 13 bases remaining between them. The CDR3 spells CASSLSRGGNQPQHF. CDR3 in DNA: TGTGCCAGCAGTCTGTCACGAGGGGGCAATCAGCCCCAGCATTTT.

This clone has a handful of counts. V and J are TRBV7-2 and TRBJ2-7, with unresolved D. CDR3 length: 14 residues. The V end was cut by 0 bases, the J end by 6 bases, with 12 bases between. Germline V gives CDR1 SGHTA, CDR2 FQGNSA. The CDR3 DNA reads as TGTGCCAGCAGCTTAGCCGGTAGGGCTAGCGAGCAGTACTTC. It yields the protein CASSLAGRASEQYF.

In its sample, this clone is medium-sized (0.01 to 0.1%). The rearrangement joins TRBV5-4 to TRBJ2-7; 8 bases line up with TRBD2. J gave up 2 bases and V 3 bases, and 7 bases lay outside the gene matches. The CDR3 has 15 amino acids. Per the germline V gene, CDR1 is SGHNT and CDR2 is YYREEE (reference sequence). CDR3 nucleotides: TGTGCCAGCAGCTCGACCGTAGCGGGAACCTACGAGCAGTACTTC. Its protein product is CASSSTVAGTYEQYF.

This sequence joins TRBV5-1 and TRBJ2-5, with 10 nucleotides matching TRBD2. This CDR3 region has 17 residues. Germline V gene lookup returns CDR1 SGHRS and CDR2 YFSETQ. V shed 1 base, J shed 0 bases, and the junction held 6 bases outside the gene matches. As DNA, the CDR3 is TGCGCCAGCAGCTTGCCCGGGACTAGCGTCAACCAAGAGACCCAGTACTTC. This gives the protein CASSLPGTSVNQETQYF.

The genes are TRBV29-1 and TRBJ2-1; 14 bases align to TRBD2. Trimming at V came to 3 bases and at J to 5 bases, leaving 0 bases not matched to a gene. The CDR3 runs 14 residues. From germline, CDR1 is SQVTM and CDR2 ANQGSEA. The CDR3 loop reads CSVEGLAGDNEQFF. The CDR3 DNA reads as TGCAGCGTTGAGGGACTAGCGGGAGACAATGAGCAGTTCTTC.